The T cell receptor (beta chain) described here comes from a study of human T cells and chemical hapten exposure. Study-level points and caveats: Relative to controls, expanded TCRs formed significantly more large CDR3 similarity clusters.

Time point: patch test 1, 2 weeks after DPC sensitization. Treatment reported: therapeutic diphenylcyclopropenone sensitization with weekly scalp DPC. Unfractionated whole blood served as the source for total RNA extraction. The CDR3 loop spans 15 amino acids. The V gene end was trimmed by 5 bases and the J gene end by 2 bases; junction bases not matched to a gene: 7. The germline CDR1 and CDR2 sequences are SGHTA and FQGTGA. The sample holds many counts of this clonotype. Its antigen remains unidentified. TCRdb redid the calling of the RACE reads with MiXCR, one entry per CDR3 protein. The repertoire holds under 60,000 distinct CDR3 sequences, approximately 11% seen once, with about 1.7% in the top ten.

The sequences come from whole blood, collected in connection with sensitization to the hapten diphenylcyclopropenone (DPC). The TCR was taken from a woman aged 40-49 years with alopecia areata. Some clones in this sample may be carry-over from other donors' samples. The chain uses TRBV7-3 and TRBJ2-3; 7 nucleotides agree with TRBD1. CDR3 nucleotides: TGTGCCAGCAGCCCACAGACAGGGACCACAGATACGCAGTATTTT. This gives the protein CASSPQTGTTDTQYF.